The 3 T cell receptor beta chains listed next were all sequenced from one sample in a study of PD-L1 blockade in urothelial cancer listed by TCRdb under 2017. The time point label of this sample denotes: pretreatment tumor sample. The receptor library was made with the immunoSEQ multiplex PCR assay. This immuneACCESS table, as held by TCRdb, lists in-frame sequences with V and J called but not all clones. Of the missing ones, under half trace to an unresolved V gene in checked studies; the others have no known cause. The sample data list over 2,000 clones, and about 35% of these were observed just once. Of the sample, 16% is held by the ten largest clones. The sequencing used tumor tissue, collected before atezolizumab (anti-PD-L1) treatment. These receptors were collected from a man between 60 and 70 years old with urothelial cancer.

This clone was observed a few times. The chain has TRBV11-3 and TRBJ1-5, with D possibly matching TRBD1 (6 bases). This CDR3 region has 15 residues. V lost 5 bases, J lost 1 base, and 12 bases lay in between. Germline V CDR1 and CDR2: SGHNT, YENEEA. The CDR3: CASSPWTASNQPQHF. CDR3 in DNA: TGTGCCAGCAGCCCGTGGACAGCGAGCAATCAGCCCCAGCATTTT.

The CDR3 coding sequence is TGTGCCAGCTCCCTTTGGGGAGGTCCTAATCCCTCTGGAAACACCATATATTTT. This codes for CASSLWGGPNPSGNTIYF. The chain links TRBV18 to TRBJ1-3; no clear D. V was shortened by 6 bases and J by 0 bases, with 21 bases between the two germline ends. CDR3 length: 18 residues. The germline V gene encodes CDR1 KGHSH and CDR2 LQKENI.

The CDR3 protein is CASSESRGAAAEAFF. The CDR3 DNA follows: TGCGCCAGCAGTGAGTCTCGGGGGGCGGCCGCTGAAGCTTTCTTT. This chain joins TRBV10-2 and TRBJ1-1; weak D call: TRBD1 (6 bases). The CDR3 extends over 15 amino acids. Trimming removed 0 bases at V and 6 bases at J, with 14 bases between. Germline CDR1 is WSHSY and CDR2 is SAAADI.